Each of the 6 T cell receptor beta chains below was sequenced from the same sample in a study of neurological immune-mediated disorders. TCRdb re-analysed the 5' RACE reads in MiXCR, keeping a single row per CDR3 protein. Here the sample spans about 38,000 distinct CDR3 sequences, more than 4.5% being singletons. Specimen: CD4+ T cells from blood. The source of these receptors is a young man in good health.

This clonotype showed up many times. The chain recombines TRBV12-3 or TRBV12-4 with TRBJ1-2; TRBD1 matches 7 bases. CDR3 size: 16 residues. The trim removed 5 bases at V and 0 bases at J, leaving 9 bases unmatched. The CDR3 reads CASSTRRQGANYGYTF. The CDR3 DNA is TGTGCCAGCAGTACCAGACGACAGGGAGCTAACTATGGCTACACCTTC.

CDR3 sequence: CASSLMGVRYTEAFF. The CDR3 nucleotides are TGTGCCAGCAGCTTGATGGGTGTGAGGTACACTGAAGCTTTCTTT. The V call is TRBV5-5, the J call TRBJ2-5; D remains ambiguous. The DNA end lines up better with TRBJ1-1; the J call may be wrong. Germline-derived CDR1 and CDR2 are SGHKS and YYEKEE (reference sequence). The CDR3 has 15 amino acids.

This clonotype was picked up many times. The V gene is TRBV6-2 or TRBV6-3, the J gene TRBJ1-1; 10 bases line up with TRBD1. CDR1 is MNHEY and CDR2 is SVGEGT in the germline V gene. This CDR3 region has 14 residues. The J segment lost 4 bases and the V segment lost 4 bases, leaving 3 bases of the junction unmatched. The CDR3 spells CASSWTGGGTEAFF. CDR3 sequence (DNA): TGTGCCAGCAGTTGGACAGGGGGGGGCACTGAAGCTTTCTTT.

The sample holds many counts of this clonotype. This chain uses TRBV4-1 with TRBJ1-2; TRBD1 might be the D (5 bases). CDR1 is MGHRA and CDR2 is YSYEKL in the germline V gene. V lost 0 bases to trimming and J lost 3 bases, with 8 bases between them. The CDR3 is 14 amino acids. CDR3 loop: CASSQDRGYYGYTF. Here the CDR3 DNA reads TGCGCCAGCAGCCAAGATCGGGGGTACTATGGCTACACCTTC.

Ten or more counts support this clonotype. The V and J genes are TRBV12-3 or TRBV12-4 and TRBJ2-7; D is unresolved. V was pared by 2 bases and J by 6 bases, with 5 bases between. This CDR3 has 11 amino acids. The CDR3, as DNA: TGTGCCAGCAGTTTACTGGGCGAGCAGTACTTC. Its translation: CASSLLGEQYF.

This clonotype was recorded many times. DNA for the CDR3: TGCAGTGCTAGAGGTTTTGGCCGTCCGGGGGAATACACCATATATTTT. Encoded protein: CSARGFGRPGEYTIYF. This rearrangement joins TRBV20-1 to TRBJ1-3, with D possibly matching TRBD1 (5 bases). CDR1 is DFQATT, CDR2 SNEGSKA, per germline (reference sequence). The CDR3 totals 16 residues. Trimming left V 1 base short and J 8 bases short, with 21 bases between.